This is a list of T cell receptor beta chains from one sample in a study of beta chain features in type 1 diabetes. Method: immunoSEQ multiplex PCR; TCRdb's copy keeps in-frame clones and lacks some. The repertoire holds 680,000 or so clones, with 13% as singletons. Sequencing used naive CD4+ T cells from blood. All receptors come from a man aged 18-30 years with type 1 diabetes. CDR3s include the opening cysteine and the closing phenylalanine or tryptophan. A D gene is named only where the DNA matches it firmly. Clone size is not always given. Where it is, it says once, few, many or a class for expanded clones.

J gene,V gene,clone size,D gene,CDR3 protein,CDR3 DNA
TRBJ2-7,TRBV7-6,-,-,CASSLPGDGPYEQYF,TGTGCCAGCAGTTTGCCCGGGGACGGACCCTACGAGCAGTACTTC
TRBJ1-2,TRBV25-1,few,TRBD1,CASSEYRGQSDGYTF,TGTGCCAGCAGTGAATATCGGGGACAGTCCGATGGCTACACCTTC
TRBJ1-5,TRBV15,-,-,CATSRDKTGFQPQHF,TGTGCCACCAGCAGAGATAAGACAGGATTTCAGCCCCAGCATTTT
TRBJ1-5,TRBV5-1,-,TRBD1,CASSLAGTDDQPQHF,TGCGCCAGCAGCTTGGCCGGGACAGATGATCAGCCCCAGCATTTT
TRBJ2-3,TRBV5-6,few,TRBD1,CASINPGQGAGDTQYF,TGTGCCAGCATCAATCCGGGACAGGGGGCGGGAGATACGCAGTATTTT
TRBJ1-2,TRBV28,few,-,CASSLTAGLLGGYTF,TGTGCCAGCAGTTTGACGGCGGGCCTCTTAGGGGGCTACACCTTC
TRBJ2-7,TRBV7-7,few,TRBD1,CASSRGQGKQYF,TGTGCTAGCAGTCGCGGACAGGGGAAGCAGTACTTC
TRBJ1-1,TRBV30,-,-,CAWSAPSGVNTEAFF,TGTGCCTGGAGTGCCCCCTCAGGGGTGAACACTGAAGCTTTCTTT
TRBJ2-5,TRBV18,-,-,CASSPYSEGETQYF,TGTGCCAGCTCACCATACTCTGAAGGAGAGACCCAGTACTTC
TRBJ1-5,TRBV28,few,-,CASSPNRAPPRQPQHF,TGTGCCAGCAGTCCCAACAGGGCCCCGCCGCGTCAGCCCCAGCATTTT
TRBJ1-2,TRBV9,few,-,CASSAGGGLGYGYTF,TGTGCCAGCAGCGCCGGAGGAGGGCTGGGCTATGGCTACACCTTC
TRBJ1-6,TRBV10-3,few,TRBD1,CAISEGQGDSPLHF,TGTGCCATCAGTGAGGGACAGGGGGATTCACCCCTCCACTTT
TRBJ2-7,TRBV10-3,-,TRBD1,CAISATGFEQYF,TGTGCCATCAGTGCGACAGGGTTCGAGCAGTACTTC
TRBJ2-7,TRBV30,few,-,CAWSVFGVDEQYF,TGTGCCTGGAGTGTATTCGGGGTCGACGAGCAGTACTTC
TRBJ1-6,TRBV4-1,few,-,CASSPSGLSNSPLHF,TGCGCCAGCAGCCCCTCTGGCCTCAGTAATTCACCCCTCCACTTT
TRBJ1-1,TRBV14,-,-,CASSPGWGGGEAFF,TGTGCCAGCAGCCCGGGTTGGGGAGGCGGTGAAGCTTTCTTT
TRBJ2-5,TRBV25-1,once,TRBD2,CASSDLFPAGGMETQYF,TGTGCCAGCAGTGATCTTTTCCCAGCGGGGGGCATGGAGACCCAGTACTTC
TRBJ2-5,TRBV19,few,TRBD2,CASSVGTSAAQETQYF,TGTGCCAGTAGTGTGGGGACTAGCGCAGCCCAAGAGACCCAGTACTTC
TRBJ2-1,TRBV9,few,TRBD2,CASSVSSGGANEQFF,TGTGCCAGCAGCGTATCTAGCGGGGGGGCCAATGAGCAGTTCTTC
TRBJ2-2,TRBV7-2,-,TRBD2,CASSLVSGLAGVGELFF,TGTGCCAGCAGCTTAGTCAGTGGACTAGCGGGGGTCGGGGAGCTGTTTTTT
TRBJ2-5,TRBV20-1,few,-,CSARKIETQYF,TGCAGTGCTAGAAAAATCGAGACCCAGTACTTC
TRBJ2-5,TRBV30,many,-,CAWSRGKETQYF,TGTGCCTGGAGTCGGGGGAAAGAGACCCAGTACTTC
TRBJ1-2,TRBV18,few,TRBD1,CASSRTGPYYGYTF,TGTGCCAGCTCACGGACAGGGCCTTACTATGGCTACACCTTC
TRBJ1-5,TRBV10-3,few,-,CAISESGAENQPQHF,TGTGCCATCAGTGAGTCGGGGGCAGAGAATCAGCCCCAGCATTTT
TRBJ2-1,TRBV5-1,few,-,CASSLERIDNEQFF,TGCGCCAGCAGCTTGGAGAGAATTGACAATGAGCAGTTCTTC
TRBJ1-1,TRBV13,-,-,CASSLGTINTEAFF,TGTGCCAGCAGCCTAGGGACAATAAACACTGAAGCTTTCTTT
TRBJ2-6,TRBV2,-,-,CASSARVGANVLTF,TGTGCCAGCAGTGCGCGGGTTGGGGCCAACGTCCTGACTTTC
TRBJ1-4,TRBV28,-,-,CASTVTPEGEKLFF,TGTGCCAGCACAGTGACGCCGGAAGGCGAAAAACTGTTTTTT
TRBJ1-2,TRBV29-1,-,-,CSVEDLNSGAYGYTF,TGCAGCGTTGAAGATTTAAATTCTGGGGCATATGGCTACACCTTC
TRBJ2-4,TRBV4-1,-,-,CASRASGTKNIQYF,TGCGCCAGTCGAGCCTCCGGGACGAAGAACATTCAGTACTTC